These 26 T cell receptor beta chains were all obtained from the same sample, sequenced in a study of blood T cells in healthy people across ages. Combining a sample-barcoded 5' primer with a J-beta primer mix, a second PCR ran for 7 to 11 cycles. TCRdb ran MiXCR on the 5' RACE reads and lists one entry per CDR3 protein. The repertoire holds approximately 800,000 distinct CDR3 sequences, roughly 60% seen once, with about a quarter in the top ten. The material sequenced was blood. The origin of the receptors is a man aged 25-45 years in good health.

This chain links TRBV4-2 with TRBJ2-5; TRBD2 might be the D (7 bases). The germline gives CDR1 LGHNA, CDR2 YNFKEQ. Trimming stripped 2 bases from V and 5 bases from J, with 21 bases between. This CDR3 has 17 amino acids. The CDR3 DNA reads as TGTGCCAGCAGCCAACTCTTCCGGGGGGCGAAGGAGGAGACCCAGTACTTC. Its translation: CASSQLFRGAKEETQYF.

Many counts were recorded for this clonotype. The genes are TRBV7-2 and TRBJ2-1, with no clear D. Germline V gene sequence: CDR1 SGHTA, CDR2 FQGNSA. Trimming removed 4 bases from V and 6 bases from J, with 10 bases in between. The length of the CDR3 is 13 residues. This CDR3 reads CASSSPNRNEQFF. The CDR3 DNA reads TGTGCCAGCAGCTCACCAAATCGCAATGAGCAGTTCTTC.

This chain links TRBV4-2 with TRBJ2-5; 7 bases fit TRBD2. Germline loops: CDR1 LGHNA, CDR2 YNFKEQ. After removal of 0 bases from V and 5 bases from J, the junction contained 9 bases not matched to a gene. The CDR3 length is 16 residues. The CDR3 DNA reads as TGTGCCAGCAGCCAAGATGCCAGCGGGGCTACGGAGACCCAGTACTTC. Its protein is CASSQDASGATETQYF.

The rearrangement joins TRBV5-6 to TRBJ2-3; 7 bases line up with TRBD2. The CDR3 has 15 residues. Germline V CDR1 and CDR2: SGHDT, YYEEEE. V lost 4 bases and J lost 2; bases outside the gene matches: 7. DNA of the CDR3: TGTGCCAGCAGCCCGCTAGCGGTTTTCACAGATACGCAGTATTTT. This encodes CASSPLAVFTDTQYF.

The J gene is TRBJ2-5, the V gene TRBV12-3 or TRBV12-4; 9 positions match TRBD2. The CDR3 has 13 residues. V lost 10 bases and J lost 5; bases outside the gene matches: 8. The CDR3 spells CATRRGLAETQYF. CDR3 nucleotides: TGTGCCACCCGTCGAGGACTAGCGGAGACCCAGTACTTC.

The rearrangement uses TRBV9 and TRBJ1-4; TRBD1 might be the D (5 bases). With 4 bases removed from V and 4 bases from J, the gap between germline ends came to 17 bases. The CDR3 runs to 16 residues. Germline CDR1 and CDR2: SGDLS and YYNGEE. CDR3 nucleotide sequence: TGTGCCAGCAGCCCGGGGATTGGGGGTTTTAATGAAAAACTGTTTTTT. Its translation: CASSPGIGGFNEKLFF.

This clonotype appeared a few times. V usage is TRBV7-9 and J usage is TRBJ2-4, with D possibly being TRBD1 or TRBD2 (5 bases each). This CDR3 region has 17 residues. Trimming cost V 1 base and J 7 bases, with 20 bases left between them. Germline V gene sequence: CDR1 SEHNR, CDR2 FQNEAQ (reference sequence). CDR3 sequence: CASSLVTTGTPGNIQYF. The DNA for the CDR3 is TGTGCCAGCAGCTTAGTAACTACCGGGACCCCGGGGAACATTCAGTACTTC.

This clonotype was counted only a few times. The chain combines TRBV5-1 with TRBJ2-7; 7 bases line up with TRBD1. V trimming: 7 bases; J trimming: 0 bases; junction bases outside the gene matches: 4. The V gene's germline CDR1 is SGHRS and CDR2 YFSETQ. The CDR3 runs 13 residues. The CDR3 region is CASCEGASYEQYF. CDR3 nucleotides: TGCGCCAGCTGCGAGGGGGCCTCCTACGAGCAGTACTTC.

V gene TRBV7-9 combines with J gene TRBJ2-7, with 8 positions matching TRBD1. CDR3 length equals 17 residues. The V gene's germline CDR1 is SEHNR and CDR2 FQNEAQ (reference sequence). The junction had 8 bases not matched to a gene; V was cut back by 1 base and J by 0 bases. The CDR3 bases are TGTGCCAGCAGCTTAGGAAGAGGACAGGGACGCTCCTACGAGCAGTACTTC. Residues: CASSLGRGQGRSYEQYF.

This clonotype was found a few times. The rearrangement joins TRBV13 to TRBJ2-1; 8 positions match TRBD1. CDR3 size: 13 residues. CDR1 is PRHDT, CDR2 FYEKMQ, per germline (reference sequence). Trimming took 8 bases from V and 8 from J; bases not matched to a gene: 8. The CDR3 sequence: CASVQGGRDEQFF. The CDR3 DNA is TGTGCCAGCGTACAGGGGGGTAGGGATGAGCAGTTCTTC.

This clonotype has just a few counts. The V gene is TRBV10-3, the J gene TRBJ2-1; TRBD2 might be the D (6 bases). There are 16 residues in the CDR3. CDR1 and CDR2 (germline): ENHRY, SYGVKD. V was clipped by 7 bases and J by 3 bases, with 19 bases between them. The DNA of the CDR3 is TGTGCCATCAACCCACGTCCGGTTAGCGGCTACAATGAGCAGTTCTTC. It translates to CAINPRPVSGYNEQFF.

The CDR3 sequence: CATSDVSGTSRYEQFF. CDR3 bases: TGTGCCACCAGTGATGTATCCGGGACTAGTAGGTATGAGCAGTTCTTC. This chain connects TRBV24-1 to TRBJ2-1; 8 positions agree with TRBD2. The V gene end was trimmed by 3 bases and the J gene end by 8 bases; junction bases not matched to a gene: 11. The germline V gene has CDR1 KGHDR and CDR2 SFDVKD. The CDR3 contains 16 residues.

J is TRBJ2-1 and V is TRBV6-6; D gene uncertain. From germline, CDR1 is MNHNY and CDR2 SVGAGI (reference sequence). V was shortened by 2 bases and J by 5 bases, with 19 bases between the two germline ends. This CDR3 is 17 amino acids long. The CDR3 DNA is TGTGCCAGCAGTTACGAGCCTAGGCGGCGACTCAACAATGAGCAGTTCTTC. Protein sequence: CASSYEPRRRLNNEQFF.

The rearrangement uses TRBV29-1 and TRBJ1-2; 7 nucleotides align to TRBD1. The CDR3 is 13 amino acids. Losses at the gene ends were 3 bases for V and 7 bases for J; bases not matched to a gene: 8. CDR1 and CDR2 (germline): SQVTM, ANQGSEA. CDR3 residues: CSVDKGAVFGYTF. Here the CDR3 DNA reads TGCAGCGTTGACAAGGGGGCGGTTTTTGGCTACACCTTC.

This clonotype was found once. The chain links TRBV25-1 to TRBJ1-2; D not resolved. V lost 6 bases, J lost 2 bases, and 10 bases lay in between. CDR1 and CDR2 from the germline V gene are MGHDK and SYGVNS. The CDR3 spans 13 residues. CDR3 in amino acids: CASSGVLNYGYTF. For the CDR3, the DNA is TGTGCCAGCAGCGGGGTCCTCAACTATGGCTACACCTTC.

The chain couples TRBV5-1 to TRBJ2-2; maybe TRBD1 (6 bases). This CDR3 contains 15 residues. Trimming stripped 6 bases from V and 1 base from J, with 13 bases between. Germline loops: CDR1 SGHRS, CDR2 YFSETQ. The CDR3 region has the DNA TGCGCCAGCACCGCCGAACAGGGGAACACCGGGGAGCTGTTTTTT. Residues: CASTAEQGNTGELFF. Supplemented by reference TRBV5-1 and TRBJ2-2, the full variable domain reads KAGVTQTPRYLIKTRGQQVTLSCSPISGHRSVSWYQQTPGQGLQFLFEYFSETQRNKGNFPGRFSGRQFSNSRSEMNVSTLELGDSALYLCASTAEQGNTGELFFGEGSRLTVL.

This clonotype was seen only a few times. The chain couples TRBV7-3 to TRBJ2-1; 10 bases align to TRBD2. The CDR3 consists of 17 residues. With 1 base clipped from V and 10 bases from J, the junction kept 13 bases outside the gene matches. Germline CDR1 and CDR2: SGHTA and FQGTGA. The CDR3 DNA sequence: TGTGCCAGCAGCTTAAACGGAAGGACTAGCGGCGCTCAGGAGCAGTTCTTC. This gives the protein CASSLNGRTSGAQEQFF.

This clonotype was found a few times. This chain uses TRBV27 with TRBJ2-7, with a weak D call TRBD2 (6 bases). V lost 2 bases, J lost 0 bases, and 11 bases lay in between. This CDR3 is 15 amino acids long. In germline, CDR1 is MNHEY, CDR2 SMNVEV (reference sequence). CDR3 sequence: CASSLTRGGSYEQYF. The CDR3 DNA sequence: TGTGCCAGCAGTTTAACGAGGGGAGGCTCCTACGAGCAGTACTTC.

This clonotype occurred a few times. The genes are TRBV7-9 and TRBJ2-3, with 8 nucleotides matching TRBD1. Losses at the gene ends were 5 bases for V and 0 bases for J; bases not matched to a gene: 10. The CDR3 consists of 17 residues. CDR1 and CDR2 from the germline V gene are SEHNR and FQNEAQ (reference sequence). The CDR3 DNA is TGTGCCAGCAGCCCCCGCTCGACAGGGGACAGCACAGATACGCAGTATTTT. Translating gives CASSPRSTGDSTDTQYF.

This clonotype has a handful of counts. V is TRBV5-1 and J is TRBJ2-1, with D possibly TRBD1 on 6 matching bases. Trimming took off 0 bases at V and 11 bases at J, with 12 bases between the two ends. The CDR3 runs to 13 residues. The germline V gene encodes CDR1 SGHRS and CDR2 YFSETQ. CDR3 nucleotide sequence: TGCGCCAGCAGCTTGGAGCAACAGGGCCAGCAGTTCTTC. It encodes CASSLEQQGQQFF.

This chain connects TRBV7-2 to TRBJ2-5; a weak D match, TRBD2 (5 bases). CDR3 length: 14 residues. Germline V CDR1 and CDR2: SGHTA, FQGNSA. V shed 2 bases and J shed 5 bases, with 12 bases lying between them. The CDR3 protein is CASSLKRGAETQYF. In DNA, the CDR3 is TGTGCCAGCAGCTTAAAACGGGGAGCGGAGACCCAGTACTTC.

In this sample, this clonotype turned up a few times. The V gene is TRBV18, the J gene TRBJ2-4; 8 bases map to TRBD1. The CDR3 covers 14 residues. The J segment lost 8 bases and the V segment lost 0 bases, leaving 3 bases of the junction unmatched. Per germline, CDR1 KGHSH and CDR2 LQKENI. Written as DNA, the CDR3 is TGTGCCAGCTCACCACCGACGGACAGGGACATTCAGTACTTC. Protein: CASSPPTDRDIQYF.

CDR3 amino acids: CASSYSSDREYTF. CDR3 nucleotide sequence: TGTGCCAGCAGTTACTCATCCGACAGGGAGTACACCTTC. The rearrangement links TRBV6-6 to TRBJ1-2, with TRBD1 matching over 7 bases. V lost 0 bases and J lost 11; bases outside the gene matches: 6. From germline, CDR1 is MNHNY and CDR2 SVGAGI (reference sequence). The CDR3 loop spans 13 amino acids.

This sequence joins TRBV3-1 and TRBJ2-1; TRBD2 might be the D (7 bases). Trimming took 0 bases from V and 6 from J, leaving 12 bases between them. The CDR3 length is 15 residues. CDR1 and CDR2 from the germline V gene are LGHDT and YNNKEL (reference sequence). CDR3 amino acids: CASSQDLRGGNEQFF. The CDR3 DNA reads TGTGCCAGCAGCCAAGATCTAAGGGGGGGCAATGAGCAGTTCTTC.

The V and J genes are TRBV2 and TRBJ2-6, with 9 bases identical to TRBD1. This CDR3 has 14 residues. In germline, CDR1 is SNHLY, CDR2 FYNNEI. V lost 10 bases to trimming and J lost 4 bases; unmatched junction nucleotides: 5. CDR3 region: CATDRGSGANVLTF. In DNA, the CDR3 is TGTGCCACGGACAGGGGATCCGGGGCCAACGTCCTGACTTTC.

The chain is built from TRBV13 and TRBJ2-4, with 9 positions matching TRBD1. The germline V gene encodes CDR1 PRHDT and CDR2 FYEKMQ (reference sequence). The CDR3 has 18 residues. V trimming: 5 bases; J trimming: 5 bases; junction bases outside the gene matches: 16. The CDR3 DNA sequence: TGTGCCAGCAGCCCAACAGGGGGCGTTGAAGAGGAGGAAAACATTCAGTACTTC. It yields the protein CASSPTGGVEEEENIQYF. Full variable domain (remainder filled in from reference TRBV13 and TRBJ2-4): AAGVIQSPRHLIKEKRETATLKCYPIPRHDTVYWYQQGPGQDPQFLISFYEKMQSDKGSIPDRFSAQQFSDYHSELNMSSLELGDSALYFCASSPTGGVEEEENIQYFGAGTRLSVL.